This T cell receptor (beta chain) is drawn from a study of blood T cells in healthy people across ages (dated by TCRdb to about 2015). For context, the study as a whole: In model experiments, roughly one uniquely barcoded TCR beta cDNA molecule per two T cells was captured by template switching. Using deep sequencing normalized with unique cDNA molecular identifiers, the study measured how TCR beta repertoire diversity changes with age. The donors were divided into four age groups: young (average about 16 years), middle-aged (around 41), aged (approximately 62) and long-lived (82). To avoid experimental bias, donors of different ages were distributed randomly across sequencing lanes. For two donors (one aged 18 to 30 and one aged 80 or older), the study analyzed two additional independent replicas of 1 million unique cDNA reads from the same blood draw. The paper as a whole reports these results and caveats: A strong correlation was found between observed TCR beta diversity and the percentage of naive T cells measured by flow cytometry. Compared with the aged group, the long-lived group had more naive CD4+ T cells, fewer expanded clones and increased TCR diversity, suggesting age selection. Donor CMV infection status was unknown, potentially confounding age-related changes in expanded clonotypes. Observed TCR beta diversity per million T cells fell roughly linearly with age, and a significant reduction was already apparent by age roughly 40. Conclusive comparison of naive and antigen-experienced compartments was prevented by the profiling of bulk unsorted PBMCs. Estimates of total diversity from one million sequenced T cells were regarded as lower bounds and underestimates.

Of note for this clonotype: The antigen it recognizes is unknown. Per-base quality was not reported, and no clone a single base away is much larger than it.

Library preparation was by 5' RACE. TCRdb lists the instrument as Illumina HiSeq 2500. A second roughly 7 to 11 cycle PCR used a sample-barcoded 5' primer and a J-beta primer mix. A template-switch 5' adaptor carrying 12 random nucleotides introduced a unique molecular identifier onto each TCR beta cDNA molecule. Each sample yielded at least 3 million CDR3-containing paired-end reads. First-strand cDNA was synthesized from all RNA with the Mint cDNA synthesis kit, primed by a TRBC-specific oligonucleotide. Following uracil-DNA glycosylase treatment, a first 18-cycle PCR with universal primers M1SS and BC2_uni_R was performed on all cDNA. In the paper's pipeline: For normalization, 1 million high-quality reads were randomly selected from each sample, with every read carrying a distinct molecular identifier. Reads with shared molecular identifiers were discarded instead of being binned into consensus sequences. MiTCR, run with a Q25 quality threshold and the strictest error-elimination algorithm, handled CDR3 identification, clonotype clustering and error correction. A nonparametric unseen species model using Euler transformation provided a lower-bound estimate of total TCR beta diversity. TCRdb's own reprocessing of the public reads used fastp at Q25 and MiXCR and kept productive beta chains. Rows are unified per CDR3 protein, each entry keeping the most common DNA and genes. The V and J calls shown here were made by TCRdb, not taken from the authors' results. Within this sample are 980,000 or so distinct CDR3 sequences, with roughly 52% of them counted one time only. Around 15% of the sample rests with the top ten.

The V and J ends are trimmed by 8 bases and 7 bases, leaving 15 bases between them. Spanning cysteine to phenylalanine, the CDR3 consists of 13 amino acids. Only the CDR3 DNA stays, 39 bases, in frame from base 1. Via the germline V gene, CDR1 is ENHRY and CDR2 SYGVKD. The approximately 41 donors, aged 6 to 90 years, were systemically healthy Caucasian individuals from Russia. Around 10 milliliters of peripheral blood were collected from each donor into EDTA-treated Vacutainer tubes. PBMCs were isolated by Ficoll-Paque density-gradient centrifugation, with at least 6 million obtained per sample. Trizol reagent was used to extract total RNA from PBMCs, with at least 5.5 micrograms per sample. For every donor, an aliquot of PBMCs went through flow cytometry to measure the percentages of naive CD45RAhigh/CD27high T cells.

Source material: blood. This sequence uses TRBV10-3 and TRBJ2-1; D gene: possibly TRBD1, on 5 matching bases. This TCR was recovered from a man between 25 and 39 years old in good health. The nucleotides read TGTGCCATCGGGGCCCAAGGGGATAATGAGCAGTTCTTC. Translated, this is CAIGAQGDNEQFF.